These 19 T cell receptor beta chains were all obtained from the same sample, sequenced in a study of T-cell memory formation after mild COVID-19. MiXCR, run by TCRdb on the 5' RACE reads, gives a single entry per CDR3 protein. The sample has around 530,000 distinct CDR3 sequences, approximately 21% seen once. Input material: PBMCs or a T cell subset sorted from them (not recorded which). Receptor source: an adult woman who had mild COVID-19 (a few samples of this study predate the infection). Cell type and time point are not known.

The chain carries TRBV24-1 and TRBJ1-1, with a weak D call TRBD1 (5 bases). There are 14 residues in the CDR3. Trimming left V 5 bases short and J 11 bases short, with 20 bases between. CDR1 and CDR2 from the germline V gene are KGHDR and SFDVKD. For the CDR3, the DNA is TGTGCCACCAGTGGTCGTGACAGTTATTCATCCGCTTTCTTT. Protein sequence: CATSGRDSYSSAFF.

This chain uses TRBV6-6 with TRBJ2-7; 8 nucleotides match TRBD1. Germline V CDR1 and CDR2: MNHNY, SVGAGI (reference sequence). CDR3 length equals 16 residues. Unmatched junction bases numbered 15, after V lost 7 bases and J lost 4 bases. The CDR3 region has the DNA TGTGCCAGCAAGAACCAAGGAGGACAGGGACCGTACGAGCAGTACTTC. The encoded protein is CASKNQGGQGPYEQYF.

V and J are TRBV5-4 and TRBJ2-5; 11 bases match TRBD2. Trimming cost V 3 bases and J 3 bases; bases outside gene matches: 4. CDR1 SGHNT and CDR2 YYREEE come from the germline V gene (reference sequence). The CDR3 is 15 amino acids. The CDR3 protein is CASSSTSGIEETQYF. CDR3 bases: TGTGCCAGCAGCTCGACTAGCGGGATTGAAGAGACCCAGTACTTC.

The genes are TRBV20-1 and TRBJ1-1; D uncertain. CDR1 and CDR2 (germline): DFQATT, SNEGSKA (reference sequence). This CDR3 has 14 residues. The germline V and J ends were trimmed by 5 bases and 4 bases, with 17 bases remaining between them. The CDR3, as DNA: TGCAGTGCTCGAAAACGGGCGCTGGGCACTGAAGCTTTCTTT. The encoded protein is CSARKRALGTEAFF.

The sample holds many counts of this clonotype. The chain is built from TRBV12-3 or TRBV12-4 and TRBJ2-3, with unresolved D. V was cut by 8 bases and J by 1 base, with 4 bases left in between. The CDR3 length is 11 residues. The CDR3 protein is CASGGTDTQYF. The CDR3, as DNA: TGTGCCAGCGGGGGCACAGATACGCAGTATTTT.

This chain uses TRBV5-1 with TRBJ2-1; 7 bases align to TRBD1. The CDR3 is made up of 13 amino acids. Germline V gene sequence: CDR1 SGHRS, CDR2 YFSETQ. The trim removed 4 bases at V and 8 bases at J, leaving 6 bases unmatched. CDR3 in amino acids: CASSAGTDDEQFF. CDR3 in DNA: TGCGCCAGCAGCGCCGGGACAGATGATGAGCAGTTCTTC. The full variable domain, with the rest looked up from reference TRBV5-1 and TRBJ2-1, is KAGVTQTPRYLIKTRGQQVTLSCSPISGHRSVSWYQQTPGQGLQFLFEYFSETQRNKGNFPGRFSGRQFSNSRSEMNVSTLELGDSALYLCASSAGTDDEQFFGPGTRLTVL.

The genes are TRBV7-6 and TRBJ1-1, with D perhaps TRBD1 (5 bases). CDR1 and CDR2 from the germline V gene are SGHVS and FNYEAQ. CDR3 size: 13 residues. V dropped 4 bases and J dropped 5 bases, with 11 bases sitting between them. CDR3: CASSSYGGTEAFF. CDR3 bases: TGTGCCAGCAGCTCCTACGGGGGAACTGAAGCTTTCTTT.

The chain recombines TRBV20-1 with TRBJ2-7; D remains unclear. V lost 6 bases to trimming and J lost 1 base, with 13 bases between them. The CDR3 covers 13 residues. Germline CDR1 and CDR2: DFQATT and SNEGSKA (reference sequence). For the CDR3, the DNA is TGCAGTGCAAGACAAACACCTTCCTACGAGCAGTACTTC. This translates into CSARQTPSYEQYF.

V usage is TRBV24-1 and J usage is TRBJ2-3, with TRBD1 as a possible D gene (5 bases). Trimming removed 7 bases at V and 2 bases at J, with 15 bases between. CDR3 length: 15 residues. The germline CDR1 and CDR2 sequences are KGHDR and SFDVKD. CDR3 region: CATRGATTSTDTQYF. CDR3 nucleotide sequence: TGTGCCACCAGAGGGGCCACTACGTCCACAGATACGCAGTATTTT.

The genes are TRBV24-1 and TRBJ2-1, with 13 bases matching TRBD2. Germline values: CDR1 KGHDR, CDR2 SFDVKD. Trimming removed 8 bases from V and 10 bases from J; junction bases left unmatched: 7. The CDR3 has 14 amino acids. CDR3: CATMTSGRLNEQFF. DNA of the CDR3: TGTGCCACCATGACTAGCGGGAGGCTAAACGAGCAGTTCTTC.

This clonotype occurred a few times. This chain links TRBV7-8 with TRBJ2-3; 7 nucleotides match TRBD1. CDR3 length: 14 amino acids. Germline CDR1 is SGHVS and CDR2 is FQNEAQ. The V segment lost 0 bases and the J segment 6 bases; nucleotides outside the gene matches: 3. This CDR3 reads CASSLARGRDTQYF. In DNA form, the CDR3 reads TGTGCCAGCAGCTTAGCGAGGGGGCGGGATACGCAGTATTTT.

This clonotype was counted only a few times. The CDR3 DNA follows: TGCAGTGCTACCCCCCTCCTAGCGGGGGGGCAACCGCGGATAGATACGCAGTATTTT. Protein: CSATPLLAGGQPRIDTQYF. The V call is TRBV20-1, the J call TRBJ2-3; 12 bases align to TRBD2. The length of the CDR3 is 19 residues. V dropped 4 bases and J dropped 5; count of bases not matched to a gene: 19. The germline gives CDR1 DFQATT, CDR2 SNEGSKA (reference sequence).

Here the CDR3 reads CAWGLVEQFF. The CDR3 region has the DNA TGTGCCTGGGGACTAGTTGAGCAGTTCTTC. The chain recombines TRBV30 with TRBJ2-1; TRBD2 matches 7 bases. The J segment lost 9 bases and the V segment lost 5 bases, leaving 1 base of the junction unmatched. The CDR3 runs 10 residues. CDR1 is GTSNPN and CDR2 is SVGIG in the germline V gene (reference sequence). The whole variable domain, remainder taken from reference TRBV30 and TRBJ2-1, is SQTIHQWPATLVQPVGSPLSLECTVEGTSNPNLYWYRQAAGRGLQLLFYSVGIGQISSEVPQNLSASRPQDRQFILSSKKLLLSDSGFYLCAWGLVEQFFGPGTRLTVL.

This clonotype was seen only a few times. V is TRBV5-1 and J is TRBJ1-1; D may be TRBD1 (5 bases). From germline, CDR1 is SGHRS and CDR2 YFSETQ. The CDR3 totals 16 residues. Trimming pared 0 bases from V and 1 base from J, leaving 13 bases between. CDR3: CASSLVGGRKNTEAFF. CDR3 nucleotides: TGCGCCAGCAGCTTGGTTGGGGGGAGGAAGAACACTGAAGCTTTCTTT.

This clonotype was seen more than once but under ten times. The chain carries TRBV5-6 and TRBJ2-7; 12 nucleotides match TRBD2. Germline CDR1 is SGHDT and CDR2 is YYEEEE. Trimming cost V 3 bases and J 4 bases; bases outside gene matches: 8. The CDR3 runs 16 residues. CDR3 coding DNA: TGTGCCAGCAGCTCTACGACTAGCGGGAGAAGGTACGAGCAGTACTTC. Protein product: CASSSTTSGRRYEQYF.

The chain has TRBV7-8 and TRBJ1-5, with 7 positions matching TRBD1. The CDR3 loop spans 15 amino acids. Trimming took 5 bases from V and 3 from J; bases not matched to a gene: 7. Germline CDR1 and CDR2: SGHVS and FQNEAQ. The CDR3 spells CASSNRDRNNQPQHF. As DNA, the CDR3 is TGTGCCAGCAGCAACCGGGACAGAAACAATCAGCCCCAGCATTTT.

The gene calls are TRBV27 and TRBJ2-7; D not resolved. Germline V lookup: CDR1 MNHEY, CDR2 SMNVEV (reference sequence). The CDR3 totals 13 residues. With 1 base removed from V and 0 bases from J, the gap between germline ends came to 4 bases. In DNA form, the CDR3 reads TGTGCCAGCAGTTTATGGAGCTCCTACGAGCAGTACTTC. This sequence encodes CASSLWSSYEQYF.

The gene calls are TRBV20-1 and TRBJ2-3; D may be TRBD2 (5 bases). Trimming removed 7 bases from V and 5 bases from J, with 19 bases in between. CDR1 and CDR2 from the germline V gene are DFQATT and SNEGSKA (reference sequence). The CDR3 runs 14 residues. The CDR3, as DNA: TGCAGTGGGTGGGCTAGCAGTAGTGGAGATACGCAGTATTTT. Its protein product is CSGWASSSGDTQYF.

The rearrangement joins TRBV11-2 to TRBJ1-1; the match to TRBD1 covers 8 bases. The V and J ends lost 1 base and 5 bases, in that order; junction bases with no gene match: 15. The germline V gene encodes CDR1 SGHAT and CDR2 FQNNGV. The CDR3 has 18 residues. CDR3 nucleotides: TGTGCCAGCAGCTTAGTGGGACGGACAGGGCTCAGAAAGACTGAAGCTTTCTTT. Translating gives CASSLVGRTGLRKTEAFF.